This T cell receptor beta chain was captured in a study of Graves' ophthalmopathy and Graves' hyperthyroidism. RNA transcripts were the template, and TCR beta CDR3 regions were amplified from them. An opening RT-PCR round employed HTBI primers and preceded a second-round multiplex PCR. TCRdb itself ran the multiplex PCR reads through MiXCR, one entry per CDR3 protein. The data contain approximately 210,000 distinct CDR3 sequences, around a fifth of them seen just once; the ten biggest clones take up approximately 39%. V was clipped by 7 bases and J by 2 bases, with 12 bases between them. The CDR3 totals 13 residues. CDR1 is MGHRA, CDR2 YSYEKL, per germline. This clonotype has at least ten counts.

What was sequenced was peripheral blood. This receptor was identified in a woman in her fifties or sixties with Graves' ophthalmopathy. V and J are TRBV4-1 and TRBJ2-7; D unresolved. CDR3 coding DNA: TGCGCCAGCAAAGGACCCAAACCCTACGAGCAGTACTTC. Protein: CASKGPKPYEQYF.